The 14 T cell receptor beta chains given below trace back to one sample, sequenced in a study of T cell responses to AZD1222 COVID-19 vaccine. Profiling relied on immunoSEQ multiplex PCR, and the TCRdb table lists in-frame clones only, not all of them. The table includes fewer than 120,000 clones, roughly nine tenths detected once. The source was peripheral blood, collected on day 0 of AZD1222 vaccination. The origin of the receptors is an adult in good health.

The chain is built from TRBV9 and TRBJ2-7; maybe TRBD1 (5 bases). V gave up 4 bases and J gave up 4 bases, with 12 bases separating them. Germline-derived CDR1 and CDR2 are SGDLS and YYNGEE. This CDR3 comprises 13 residues. The CDR3: CASSPAGPYEQYF. In DNA form, the CDR3 reads TGTGCCAGCAGCCCCGCAGGGCCATACGAGCAGTACTTC. Filled out from reference TRBV9 and TRBJ2-7, the complete variable domain reads DSGVTQTPKHLITATGQRVTLRCSPRSGDLSVYWYQQSLDQGLQFLIQYYNGEERAKGNILERFSAQQFPDLHSELNLSSLELGDSALYFCASSPAGPYEQYFGPGTRLTVT.

The chain is built from TRBV11-2 and TRBJ2-1, with 13 bases identical to TRBD2. CDR3 size: 17 residues. Germline values: CDR1 SGHAT, CDR2 FQNNGV. The J segment lost 6 bases and the V segment lost 4 bases, leaving 9 bases of the junction unmatched. The CDR3 region has the DNA TGTGCCAGCAGCTCCCTTACTAGCGGGAGGGTCCTCAATGAGCAGTTCTTC. The encoded protein is CASSSLTSGRVLNEQFF.

The chain has TRBV3-1 (or the pseudogene TRBV3-2) and TRBJ1-1, with no clear D. Trimming took off 1 base at V and 2 bases at J, with 5 bases between the two ends. Germline CDR1 is LGHDT and CDR2 is YNNKEL (reference sequence). This CDR3 comprises 13 residues. Written as DNA, the CDR3 is TGTGCCAGCAGCCAAGTCTATAACACTGAAGCTTTCTTT. This sequence encodes CASSQVYNTEAFF.

V gene TRBV7-9 combines with J gene TRBJ1-6; D uncertain. Trimming pared 5 bases from V and 5 bases from J, leaving 7 bases between. Germline CDR1 reads SEHNR; CDR2 reads FQNEAQ (reference sequence). The length of the CDR3 is 13 residues. As DNA, the CDR3 is TGTGCCAGCAGCCGAGAGAATAATTCACCCCTCCACTTT. Translating it yields CASSRENNSPLHF.

J is TRBJ2-3 and V is TRBV29-1, with D possibly called TRBD1 or TRBD2 (5 bases each). CDR3 length: 11 amino acids. Germline CDR1 and CDR2: SQVTM and ANQGSEA. Deletions cut 4 bases from V and 14 bases from J, with 16 bases between. The CDR3 nucleotides read TGCAGCGTTGGGGACGGCCCCGCGTGGTATTTT. This gives the protein CSVGDGPAWYF.

The chain combines TRBV6-6 with TRBJ1-1; 8 bases fit TRBD1. CDR3 size: 15 residues. Germline CDR1 reads MNHNY; CDR2 reads SVGAGI (reference sequence). Trimming cost V 6 bases and J 1 base; bases outside gene matches: 7. CDR3 nucleotides: TGTGCCAGCAGCCCGGGACAGGCCTGGAACACTGAAGCTTTCTTT. Its protein is CASSPGQAWNTEAFF.

V and J are TRBV25-1 and TRBJ1-2, with TRBD1 as a possible D gene (5 bases). CDR3 length: 14 residues. Trimming cost V 8 bases and J 4 bases, with 17 bases left between them. CDR1 and CDR2 from the germline V gene are MGHDK and SYGVNS. The CDR3 DNA reads as TGTGCCAGCCTAGTCGGGGACGCACCCTATGGCTACACCTTC. Its translation: CASLVGDAPYGYTF.

This rearrangement joins TRBV27 to TRBJ1-3; unclear D gene. The V end was cut by 4 bases, the J end by 4 bases, with 8 bases between. CDR3 size: 13 residues. Germline assignment: CDR1 MNHEY and CDR2 SMNVEV (reference sequence). In DNA form, the CDR3 reads TGTGCCAGCAGTTGGGGTTCGGGAAACACCATATATTTT. Amino acid sequence: CASSWGSGNTIYF.

The gene calls are TRBV7-6 and TRBJ2-1; D not certain. Trimming took off 0 bases at V and 5 bases at J, with 17 bases between the two ends. Germline CDR1 reads SGHVS; CDR2 reads FNYEAQ. This CDR3 spans 17 amino acids. The CDR3 spells CASSLAVWANRNNEQFF. DNA for the CDR3: TGTGCCAGCAGCTTAGCCGTCTGGGCGAACCGAAACAATGAGCAGTTCTTC.

This chain uses TRBV7-3 with TRBJ2-5; 7 positions match TRBD1. CDR1 and CDR2 from the germline V gene are SGHTA and FQGTGA. The CDR3 totals 15 residues. With 4 bases clipped from V and 2 bases from J, the junction kept 7 bases outside the gene matches. CDR3 loop: CASSSTGDPQETQYF. The DNA for the CDR3 is TGTGCCAGCAGCTCAACAGGGGACCCACAAGAGACCCAGTACTTC.

The chain combines TRBV6-5 with TRBJ1-4, with D possibly being TRBD1 (5 bases). Per the germline V gene, CDR1 is MNHEY and CDR2 is SVGAGI. With 5 bases removed from V and 8 bases from J, the gap between germline ends came to 15 bases. This CDR3 is built from 14 residues. The CDR3 region has the DNA TGTGCCAGCAGTCCCGATGTTTGGGGGGAAAAACTGTTTTTT. Protein product: CASSPDVWGEKLFF.

This rearrangement joins TRBV19 to TRBJ1-1, with unresolved D. The CDR3 loop spans 14 amino acids. CDR1 is LNHDA, CDR2 SQIVND, per germline (reference sequence). With 4 bases removed from V and 1 base from J, the gap between germline ends came to 10 bases. The CDR3 loop reads CASSTPGANTEAFF. The DNA for the CDR3 is TGTGCCAGTAGTACTCCGGGAGCGAACACTGAAGCTTTCTTT.

The chain carries TRBV9 and TRBJ2-6; D is perhaps TRBD2 (6 bases). Trimming shortened V by 4 bases and J by 0 bases, and 20 bases separated the two germline ends. The CDR3 length is 19 residues. Germline CDR1 SGDLS, CDR2 YYNGEE. CDR3 residues: CASSPGSGAGYSGANVLTF. The CDR3 nucleotides read TGTGCCAGCAGCCCCGGTTCGGGAGCAGGGTACTCTGGGGCCAACGTCCTGACTTTC.

This chain connects TRBV11-2 to TRBJ1-1; perhaps TRBD1 as D (6 bases). The germline V and J ends were trimmed by 5 bases and 4 bases, with 14 bases remaining between them. The CDR3 totals 14 residues. Germline-derived CDR1 and CDR2 are SGHAT and FQNNGV. CDR3 sequence: CASSPRKGVTEAFF. CDR3 nucleotides: TGTGCCAGCAGCCCCCGAAAGGGGGTCACTGAAGCTTTCTTT.